These T cell receptor beta chains were read from a single sample in a study of CD8 T cells in ankylosing spondylitis. TCRdb analysed the 5' RACE reads with MiXCR anew, one entry per CDR3 protein. The sample consists of around 890,000 distinct CDR3 sequences, 12% of them appearing once. Sequencing was done on a sample of blood, either unsorted or a sorted T cell fraction (not recorded which). The receptor set was obtained from a male donor with ankylosing spondylitis. CDR3s include the opening cysteine and the closing phenylalanine or tryptophan. Fields, in order: D gene, J gene, V gene, clone size, CDR3 DNA, CDR3 protein. A D gene is named only where the DNA matches it firmly. Expanded clones are given a class, and other clones once, few, many or no size at all.

D: TRBD1; J: TRBJ1-1; V: TRBV20-1; size: .; DNA: TGCAGTCCAGGTTGGTTAAGGGGGCGGGTCACTGAAGCTTTCTTT; CDR3: CSPGWLRGRVTEAFF
D: .; J: TRBJ2-3; V: TRBV7-9; size: many; DNA: TGTGCCAGCAGCTTACCAAAAACAGATACGCAGTATTTT; CDR3: CASSLPKTDTQYF
D: .; J: TRBJ2-7; V: TRBV3-1; size: .; DNA: TGTGCCAGCAGCCGGTTACAGGGCCACGAGCAGTACTTC; CDR3: CASSRLQGHEQYF
D: .; J: TRBJ1-1; V: TRBV28; size: few; DNA: TGTGCCAGCAGTTCCCCAGCGGACACTGAAGCTTTCTTT; CDR3: CASSSPADTEAFF
D: .; J: TRBJ1-2; V: TRBV7-2; size: many; DNA: TGTGCCAGCAGCTTAATTGGGGGGCTTTATGGCTACACCTTC; CDR3: CASSLIGGLYGYTF
D: TRBD1; J: TRBJ1-1; V: TRBV5-1; size: .; DNA: TGCGCCAGCAGCTTGGAGGGACAGCCGAACACTGAAGCTTTCTTT; CDR3: CASSLEGQPNTEAFF
D: .; J: TRBJ1-1; V: TRBV7-2; size: .; DNA: TGTGCCAGCAGGCCAGGCTCCCGTTACACTGAAGCTTTCTTT; CDR3: CASRPGSRYTEAFF
D: TRBD1; J: TRBJ2-7; V: TRBV6-1; size: few; DNA: TGTGCCAGCAGTCTCCACTTTCGGGGACAGGGGGCGGATGGGCAGTACTTC; CDR3: CASSLHFRGQGADGQYF
D: .; J: TRBJ2-2; V: TRBV2; size: .; DNA: TGTGCCAGCAGTGACTTACTCAGAACCGGGGAGCTGTTTTTT; CDR3: CASSDLLRTGELFF
D: .; J: TRBJ1-2; V: TRBV29-1; size: few; DNA: TGCAGCGTGGGAAGCCTGGTCCGCTATGGCTACACCTTC; CDR3: CSVGSLVRYGYTF
D: .; J: TRBJ1-1; V: TRBV20-1; size: .; DNA: TGCAGTGCCCCCCCAGGGGACGTTGTAGCTTTCTTT; CDR3: CSAPPGDVVAFF
D: .; J: TRBJ2-1; V: TRBV20-1; size: few; DNA: TGCAGTGGCAACCCCCAGGGCTACAATGAGCAGTTCTTC; CDR3: CSGNPQGYNEQFF
D: .; J: TRBJ2-7; V: TRBV11-2; size: .; DNA: TGTGCCAGCAGCTATCCCTCTTTTCCGGGCGGAACCTACGAGCAGTACTTC; CDR3: CASSYPSFPGGTYEQYF
D: .; J: TRBJ1-6; V: TRBV5-1; size: few; DNA: TGCGCCAGCAGCCAACAGGGTAATTCACCCCTCCACTTT; CDR3: CASSQQGNSPLHF
D: .; J: TRBJ2-7; V: TRBV7-2; size: many; DNA: TGTGCCAGCAGCTTAGTAGGCTTCAGTTCCTACGAGCAGTACTTC; CDR3: CASSLVGFSSYEQYF
D: .; J: TRBJ1-3; V: TRBV6-5; size: many; DNA: TGTGCCAGCAGTTACCAGGGCTCTGGAAACACCATATATTTT; CDR3: CASSYQGSGNTIYF
D: TRBD2; J: TRBJ2-3; V: TRBV4-2; size: .; DNA: TGTGCCAGCAGCAACGCCGGGACTACGCCTCCCTTGCCTACAGATACGCAGTATTTT; CDR3: CASSNAGTTPPLPTDTQYF
D: .; J: TRBJ1-1; V: TRBV6-5; size: many; DNA: TGTGCCAGCAGTTACGGGGGATACACTGAAGCTTTCTTT; CDR3: CASSYGGYTEAFF
D: TRBD2; J: TRBJ2-3; V: TRBV7-9; size: once; DNA: TGTGCCAGCAGCCGATGGACTAGCGGGAGCACAGATACGCTGTATTTT; CDR3: CASSRWTSGSTDTLYF
D: .; J: TRBJ2-2; V: TRBV5-5; size: many; DNA: TGTGCCAGCAGCTCACTGGCCTTCGCGAACACCGGGGAGCTGTTTTTT; CDR3: CASSSLAFANTGELFF
D: .; J: TRBJ2-5; V: TRBV20-1; size: .; DNA: TGCAGTGCGACCCTCTCGGGCTATCAAGAGACCCAGTACTTC; CDR3: CSATLSGYQETQYF
D: TRBD2; J: TRBJ2-1; V: TRBV29-1; size: many; DNA: TGCAGCGTTGCCCCAGCGGGAGGTGAGCAGTTCTTC; CDR3: CSVAPAGGEQFF
D: TRBD2; J: TRBJ2-5; V: TRBV3-1; size: .; DNA: TGTGCCAGCACCCCACGGGGGGGGGAGACCCAGTACTTC; CDR3: CASTPRGGETQYF
D: .; J: TRBJ1-3; V: TRBV12-3/TRBV12-4; size: .; DNA: TGTGCCAGCAGTTTACTCGAGGGGAGAAACACCATATATTTT; CDR3: CASSLLEGRNTIYF
D: TRBD1; J: TRBJ2-2; V: TRBV20-1; size: few; DNA: TGCAGTGCTGGCTGGACAGGGCGCACCGGGGAGCTGTTTTTT; CDR3: CSAGWTGRTGELFF
D: TRBD2; J: TRBJ2-1; V: TRBV7-9; size: .; DNA: TGTGCCAGCAGCCACACTCTAGCGGGAGACTACAATGAGCAGTTCTTC; CDR3: CASSHTLAGDYNEQFF
D: TRBD2; J: TRBJ2-7; V: TRBV12-3/TRBV12-4; size: many; DNA: TGTGCCAGCAGTTTGGAAAGCGGGGCCTACGAGCAGTACTTC; CDR3: CASSLESGAYEQYF
D: TRBD1; J: TRBJ1-1; V: TRBV6-1; size: .; DNA: TGTGCCGTGCAATCTGGACAGGGAGGGACTGAAGCTTTCTTT; CDR3: CAVQSGQGGTEAFF
D: TRBD1; J: TRBJ2-1; V: TRBV2; size: few; DNA: TGTGCCAGCGCCCGGACAGGGTCCTCCTACAATGAGCAGTTCTTC; CDR3: CASARTGSSYNEQFF
D: TRBD1; J: TRBJ1-2; V: TRBV10-3; size: few; DNA: TGTGCCATCAGCTCGGCAGGGGGTGGCTACACCTTC; CDR3: CAISSAGGGYTF
D: .; J: TRBJ2-7; V: TRBV5-1; size: .; DNA: TGCGCCAGCAGCTTGGCCGGCCAGGCCCACGAGCAGTACTTC; CDR3: CASSLAGQAHEQYF
D: .; J: TRBJ2-1; V: TRBV2; size: few; DNA: TGTGCCAGCAGTAAGCCCGTCTCCGGTGGAAATGAGCAGTTCTTC; CDR3: CASSKPVSGGNEQFF
D: .; J: TRBJ2-7; V: TRBV7-2; size: few; DNA: TGTGCCAGCAGGCAGGACCCGCGGGCCGCCTACGAGCAGTACTTC; CDR3: CASRQDPRAAYEQYF
D: .; J: TRBJ2-3; V: TRBV4-2; size: many; DNA: TGTGCCAGCAGCCAAGTATGGGGTAGCACAGATACGCAGTATTTT; CDR3: CASSQVWGSTDTQYF